The clone carrying this T cell receptor (beta chain) has ten or more counts. This sample is part of a study of CD8 T cells in ankylosing spondylitis. TCRdb recomputed calls from the 5' RACE reads with MiXCR, one row per CDR3 protein. Of 250,000 to 400,000 distinct CDR3 sequences detected, roughly 12% appear once; the ten largest clones hold 9.1%. The clonotype comes from a female donor with ankylosing spondylitis or in good health (not recorded which). Sequencing used blood, either unsorted or a sorted T cell fraction (not recorded which).

CDR3 region: CASSRTGEAFF. In DNA, the CDR3 is TGTGCCAGCAGCCGGACAGGGGAAGCTTTCTTT. The gene calls are TRBV7-9 and TRBJ1-1; 8 bases map to TRBD1. The CDR3 is made up of 11 amino acids. The germline V gene has CDR1 SEHNR and CDR2 FQNEAQ (reference sequence). The V segment lost 5 bases and the J segment 8 bases; nucleotides outside the gene matches: 1.